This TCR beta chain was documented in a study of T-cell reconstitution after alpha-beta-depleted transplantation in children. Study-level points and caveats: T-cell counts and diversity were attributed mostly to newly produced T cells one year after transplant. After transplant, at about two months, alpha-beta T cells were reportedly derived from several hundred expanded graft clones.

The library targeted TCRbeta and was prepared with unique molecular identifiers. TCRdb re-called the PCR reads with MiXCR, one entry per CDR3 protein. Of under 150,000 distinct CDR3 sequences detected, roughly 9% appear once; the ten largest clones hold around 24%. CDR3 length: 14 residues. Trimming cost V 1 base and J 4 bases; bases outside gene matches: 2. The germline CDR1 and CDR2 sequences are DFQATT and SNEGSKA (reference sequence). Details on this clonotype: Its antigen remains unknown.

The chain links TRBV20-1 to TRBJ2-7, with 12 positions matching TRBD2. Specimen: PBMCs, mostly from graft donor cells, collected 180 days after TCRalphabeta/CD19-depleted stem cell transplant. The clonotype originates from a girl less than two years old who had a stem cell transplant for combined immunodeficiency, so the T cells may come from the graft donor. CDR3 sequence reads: CSARGLAGVYEQYF. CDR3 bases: TGCAGTGCTAGAGGACTAGCGGGAGTTTACGAGCAGTACTTC.